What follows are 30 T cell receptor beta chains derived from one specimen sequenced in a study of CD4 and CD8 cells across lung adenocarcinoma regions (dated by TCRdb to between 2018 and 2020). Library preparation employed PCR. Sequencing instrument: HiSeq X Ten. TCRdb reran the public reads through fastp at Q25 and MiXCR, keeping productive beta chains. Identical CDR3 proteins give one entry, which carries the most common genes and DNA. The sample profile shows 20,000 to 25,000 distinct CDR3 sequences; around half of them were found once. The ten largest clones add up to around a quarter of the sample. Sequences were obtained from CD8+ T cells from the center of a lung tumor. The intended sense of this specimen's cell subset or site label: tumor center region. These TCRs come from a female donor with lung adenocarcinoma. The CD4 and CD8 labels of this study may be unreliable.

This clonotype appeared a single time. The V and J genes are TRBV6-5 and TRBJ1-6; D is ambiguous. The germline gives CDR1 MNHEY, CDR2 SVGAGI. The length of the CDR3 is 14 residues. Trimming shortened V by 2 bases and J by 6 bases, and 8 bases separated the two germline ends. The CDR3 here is CASSYVWGNSPLHF. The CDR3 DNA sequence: TGTGCCAGCAGTTACGTCTGGGGTAATTCACCCCTCCACTTT.

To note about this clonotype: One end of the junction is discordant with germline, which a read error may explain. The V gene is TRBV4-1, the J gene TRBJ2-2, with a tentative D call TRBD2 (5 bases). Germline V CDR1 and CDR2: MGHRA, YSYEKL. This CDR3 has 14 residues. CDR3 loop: CASSQAAWAGELYF. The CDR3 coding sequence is TGCGCCAGCAGCCAGGCTGCCTGGGCCGGGGAGCTGTATTTT.

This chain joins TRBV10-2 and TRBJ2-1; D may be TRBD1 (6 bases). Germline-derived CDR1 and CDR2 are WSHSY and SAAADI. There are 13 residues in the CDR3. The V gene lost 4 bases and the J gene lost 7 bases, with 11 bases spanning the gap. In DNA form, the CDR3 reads TGCGCCAGCAGTGGGACAGAAAGTAATGAGCAGTTCTTC. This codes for CASSGTESNEQFF.

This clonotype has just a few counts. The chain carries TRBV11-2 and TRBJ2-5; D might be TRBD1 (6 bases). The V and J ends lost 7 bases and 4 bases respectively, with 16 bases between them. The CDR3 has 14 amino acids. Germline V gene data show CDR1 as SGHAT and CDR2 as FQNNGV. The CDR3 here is CASTLQGTIETQYF. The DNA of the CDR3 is TGTGCCAGCACCCTTCAGGGGACGATAGAGACCCAGTACTTC.

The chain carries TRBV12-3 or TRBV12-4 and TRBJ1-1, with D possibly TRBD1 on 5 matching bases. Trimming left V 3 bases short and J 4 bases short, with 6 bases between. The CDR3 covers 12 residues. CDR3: CASSFGGTEAFF. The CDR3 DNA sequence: TGTGCCAGCAGTTTTGGGGGCACTGAAGCTTTCTTT.

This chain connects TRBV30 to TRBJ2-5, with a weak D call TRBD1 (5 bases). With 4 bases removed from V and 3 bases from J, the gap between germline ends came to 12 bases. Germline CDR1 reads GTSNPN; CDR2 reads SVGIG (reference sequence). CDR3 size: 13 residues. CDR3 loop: CAWTSDTEETQYF. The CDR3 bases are TGTGCCTGGACCTCGGACACGGAAGAGACCCAGTACTTC.

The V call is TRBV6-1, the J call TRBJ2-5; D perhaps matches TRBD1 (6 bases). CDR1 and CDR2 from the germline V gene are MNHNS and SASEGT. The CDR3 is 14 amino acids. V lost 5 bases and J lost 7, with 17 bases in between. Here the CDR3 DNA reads TGTGCCAGCAGTCAGGACAGCCCCGTCGGGACCCAGTACTTC. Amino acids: CASSQDSPVGTQYF.

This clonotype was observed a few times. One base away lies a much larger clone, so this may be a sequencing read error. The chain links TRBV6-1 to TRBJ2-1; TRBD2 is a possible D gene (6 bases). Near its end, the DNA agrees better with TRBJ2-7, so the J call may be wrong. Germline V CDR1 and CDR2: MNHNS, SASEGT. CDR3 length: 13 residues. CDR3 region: CASTISGYNEQYF. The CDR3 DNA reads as TGTGCCAGCACAATTAGCGGCTACAATGAGCAGTACTTC.

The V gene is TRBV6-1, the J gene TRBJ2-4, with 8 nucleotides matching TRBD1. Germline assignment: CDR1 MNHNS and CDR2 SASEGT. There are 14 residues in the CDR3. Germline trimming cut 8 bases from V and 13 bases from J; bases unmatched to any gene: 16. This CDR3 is CASGERLPTGGQYF. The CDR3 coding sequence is TGTGCCAGCGGGGAACGCCTGCCAACAGGGGGGCAGTACTTC.

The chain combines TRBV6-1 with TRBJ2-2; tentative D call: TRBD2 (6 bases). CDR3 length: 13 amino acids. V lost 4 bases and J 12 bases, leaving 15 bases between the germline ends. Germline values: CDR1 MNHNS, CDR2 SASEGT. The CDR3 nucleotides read TGTGCCAGCAGTGGACGGACTACAGATAAGCTGTTTTTT. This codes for CASSGRTTDKLFF.

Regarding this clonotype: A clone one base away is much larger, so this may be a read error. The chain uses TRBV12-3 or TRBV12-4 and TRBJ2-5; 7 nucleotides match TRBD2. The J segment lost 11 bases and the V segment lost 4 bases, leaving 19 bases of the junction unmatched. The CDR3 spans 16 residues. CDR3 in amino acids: CASSYKAGPPYNEQYF. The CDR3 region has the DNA TGTGCCAGCAGTTATAAAGCGGGGCCGCCCTACAATGAGCAGTACTTC.

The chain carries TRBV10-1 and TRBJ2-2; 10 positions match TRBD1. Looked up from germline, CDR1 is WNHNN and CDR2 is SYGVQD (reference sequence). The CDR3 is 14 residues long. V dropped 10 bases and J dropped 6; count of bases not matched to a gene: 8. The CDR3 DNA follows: TGCGCCACAAGGTCGGGACAGGGGTCCGGGGAGCTGTTTTTT. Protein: CATRSGQGSGELFF.

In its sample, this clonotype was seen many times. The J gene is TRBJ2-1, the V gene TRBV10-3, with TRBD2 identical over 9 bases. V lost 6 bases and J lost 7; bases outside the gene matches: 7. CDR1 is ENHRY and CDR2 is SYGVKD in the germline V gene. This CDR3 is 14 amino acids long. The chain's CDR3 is CAIRDSGSRNEQFF. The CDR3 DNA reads TGTGCCATCAGGGATAGCGGGAGCCGGAATGAGCAGTTCTTC.

CDR3 bases: TGTGCCAGCAGCCAATCAAATGAGCAGTTCTTC. It yields the protein CASSQSNEQFF. The chain has TRBV12-3 or TRBV12-4 and TRBJ2-1; no firm D call. V lost 6 bases and J lost 7, with 7 bases in between. The CDR3 extends over 11 amino acids.

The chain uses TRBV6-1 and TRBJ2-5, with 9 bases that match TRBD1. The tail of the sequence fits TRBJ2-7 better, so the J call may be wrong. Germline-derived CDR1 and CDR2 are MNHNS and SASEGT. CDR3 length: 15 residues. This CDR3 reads CASSQTGTGTYEQYF. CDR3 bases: TGTGCCAGCAGTCAAACCGGGACAGGGACCTACGAGCAGTACTTC.

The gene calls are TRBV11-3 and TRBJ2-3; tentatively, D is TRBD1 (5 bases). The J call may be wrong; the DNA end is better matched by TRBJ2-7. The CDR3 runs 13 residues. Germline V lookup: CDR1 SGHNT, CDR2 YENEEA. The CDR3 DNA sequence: TGTGCCAGGGGGCTCGGAGCCAAAAATACGCAGTACTTC. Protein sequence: CARGLGAKNTQYF.

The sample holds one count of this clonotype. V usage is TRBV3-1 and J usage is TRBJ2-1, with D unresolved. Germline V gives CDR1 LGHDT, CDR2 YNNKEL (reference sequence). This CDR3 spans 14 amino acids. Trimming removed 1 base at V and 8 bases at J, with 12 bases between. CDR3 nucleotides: TGTGCCAGCAGCCAAGCGTACACTAACGATGAGCAGTTCTTC. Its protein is CASSQAYTNDEQFF.

The CDR3 DNA reads as TGTGCCAGCAGCTTAGCCCCGGTGAGCTCCTACAATGAGCAGTTCTTC. Translating it yields CASSLAPVSSYNEQFF. The chain links TRBV7-6 to TRBJ2-1; no clear D gene. The CDR3 totals 16 residues. The germline CDR1 and CDR2 sequences are SGHVS and FNYEAQ. Trimming took 0 bases from V and 0 from J, leaving 9 bases between them.

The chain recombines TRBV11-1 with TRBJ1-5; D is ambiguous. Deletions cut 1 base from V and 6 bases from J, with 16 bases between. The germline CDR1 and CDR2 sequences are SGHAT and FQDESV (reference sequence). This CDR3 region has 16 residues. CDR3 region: CASSLGPPGPSQPQHF. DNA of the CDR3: TGTGCCAGCAGCTTAGGACCCCCAGGCCCCAGTCAGCCCCAGCATTTT.

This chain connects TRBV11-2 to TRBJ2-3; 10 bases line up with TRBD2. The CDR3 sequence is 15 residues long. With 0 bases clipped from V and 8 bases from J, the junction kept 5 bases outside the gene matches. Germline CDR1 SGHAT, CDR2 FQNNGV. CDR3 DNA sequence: TGTGCCAGCAGCTTAGAACCTAGCGGGAGTGGTACGCAGTATTTT. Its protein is CASSLEPSGSGTQYF.

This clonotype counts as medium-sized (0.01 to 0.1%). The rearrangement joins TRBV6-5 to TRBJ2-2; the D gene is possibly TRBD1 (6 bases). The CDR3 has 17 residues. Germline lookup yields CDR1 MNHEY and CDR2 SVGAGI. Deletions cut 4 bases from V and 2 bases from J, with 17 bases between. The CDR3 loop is CASSSPSGALNTGELFF. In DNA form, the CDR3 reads TGTGCCAGCAGTTCTCCATCAGGGGCCCTAAACACCGGGGAGCTGTTTTTT.

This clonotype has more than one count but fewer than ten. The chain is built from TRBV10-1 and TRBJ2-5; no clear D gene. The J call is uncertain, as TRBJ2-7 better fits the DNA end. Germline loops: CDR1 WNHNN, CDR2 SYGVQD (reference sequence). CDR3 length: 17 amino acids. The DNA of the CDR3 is TGCGCCAGCAGTGAGTCAATCGACGGAACCCGCCTCTACGAGCAGTACTTC. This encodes CASSESIDGTRLYEQYF.

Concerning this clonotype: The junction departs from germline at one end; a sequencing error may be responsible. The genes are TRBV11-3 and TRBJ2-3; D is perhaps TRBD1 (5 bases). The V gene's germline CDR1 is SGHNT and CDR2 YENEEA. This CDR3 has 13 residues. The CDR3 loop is CARRLGATDIQYF. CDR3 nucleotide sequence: TGTGCCAGGAGGCTCGGAGCGACAGATATTCAGTACTTT.

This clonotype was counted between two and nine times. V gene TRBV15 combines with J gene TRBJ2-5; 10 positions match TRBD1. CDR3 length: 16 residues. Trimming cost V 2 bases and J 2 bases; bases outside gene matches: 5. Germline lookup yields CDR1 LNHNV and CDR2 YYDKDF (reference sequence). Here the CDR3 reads CATSRSGQGQQETQYF. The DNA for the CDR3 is TGTGCCACCAGCAGATCGGGACAGGGGCAACAAGAGACCCAGTACTTC.

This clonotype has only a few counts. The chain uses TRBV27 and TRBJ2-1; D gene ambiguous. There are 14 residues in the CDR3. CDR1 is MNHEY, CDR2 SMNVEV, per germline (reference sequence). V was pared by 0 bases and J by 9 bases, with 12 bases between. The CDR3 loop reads CASSLSVTDGEQFF. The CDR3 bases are TGTGCCAGCAGTTTATCTGTCACGGACGGTGAGCAGTTCTTC.

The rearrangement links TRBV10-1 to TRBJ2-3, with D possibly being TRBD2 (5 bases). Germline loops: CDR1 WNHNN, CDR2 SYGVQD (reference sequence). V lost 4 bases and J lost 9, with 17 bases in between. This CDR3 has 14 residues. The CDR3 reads CASSGLGAKNTQYF. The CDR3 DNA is TGCGCCAGCAGTGGACTGGGAGCTAAAAACACGCAGTATTTT.

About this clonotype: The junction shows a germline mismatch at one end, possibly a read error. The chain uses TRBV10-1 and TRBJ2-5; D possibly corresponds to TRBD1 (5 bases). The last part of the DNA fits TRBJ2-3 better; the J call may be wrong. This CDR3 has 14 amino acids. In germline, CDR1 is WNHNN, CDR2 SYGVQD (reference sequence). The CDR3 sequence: CAGKVGRDPETQYF. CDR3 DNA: TGCGCGGGCAAGGTGGGGCGAGACCCAGAGACGCAGTATTTT.

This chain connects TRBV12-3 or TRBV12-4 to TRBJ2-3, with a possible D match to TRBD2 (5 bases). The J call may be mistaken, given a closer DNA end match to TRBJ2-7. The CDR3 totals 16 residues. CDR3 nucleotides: TGTGCCAGCAGTCCCCGAAGCGGATCTAGCACAGAGACGCAGTACTTC. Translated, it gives CASSPRSGSSTETQYF.

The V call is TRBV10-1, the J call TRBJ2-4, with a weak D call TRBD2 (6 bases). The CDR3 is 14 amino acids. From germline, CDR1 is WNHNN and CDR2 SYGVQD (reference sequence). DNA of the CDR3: TGCGGCGGCACGGGGAGGCGAGCCAAAAACACGCAGTACTTC. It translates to CGGTGRRAKNTQYF.

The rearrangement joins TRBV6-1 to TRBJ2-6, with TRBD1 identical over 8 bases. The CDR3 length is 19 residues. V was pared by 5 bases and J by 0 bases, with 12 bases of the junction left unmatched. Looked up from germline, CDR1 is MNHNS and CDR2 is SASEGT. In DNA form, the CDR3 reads TGTGCCAGCAGTAAGACTTGGACAGGGTTGCTCTCTGGGGCCAACGTCCTGACTTTC. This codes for CASSKTWTGLLSGANVLTF.